This T cell receptor beta chain was sequenced during a study of T cells in localized non-small cell lung cancer. Using immunoSEQ multiplex PCR, the repertoire was profiled, and TCRdb retains in-frame clones only, with some absent. Of about 22,000 clones listed, about 88% are singletons. Study-level findings and limits: Blood T cell density predicted longer survival; adjacent-lung clonality, shorter. Uninvolved neighboring lung showed the greatest T cell clonality, exceeding tumor. Researchers found a median roughly 50 of the top 100 tumor clones in adjacent lung. Because sequencing included only one region (of the tumor), heterogeneity remains possible.

About this clone: Antigen: not known.

The sequenced sample was PBMCs, obtained before any cancer treatment. The sequence was obtained from a man aged 35 to 69 with stage II squamous cell lung carcinoma.

The CDR3 loop reads CASSKGLLYNEQFF. The CDR3 nucleotides read TGTGCCAGTAGTAAGGGACTACTTTACAATGAGCAGTTCTTC. The V and J genes are TRBV19 and TRBJ2-1, with 7 bases identical to TRBD2. The germline V gene has CDR1 LNHDA and CDR2 SQIVND (reference sequence). V was pared by 4 bases and J by 4 bases, with 4 bases of the junction left unmatched. CDR3 length equals 14 residues.